The 29 T cell receptor beta chains below come from one sample, sequenced in a study of cytomegalovirus exposure and HLA in healthy donors. Amplification used 60 Vbeta primers and 13 Jbeta primers. The table came from immunoSEQ multiplex PCR; TCRdb's copy has only in-frame clones and leaves some out. The sample has 200,000 or so clones, around 85% seen once. Material for sequencing was PBMCs. The receptors shown here come from a man aged 50 to 60 in good health and CMV-seronegative.

Notes on this clone: Germline is not matched at one junction end, which may reflect a read error. V and J are TRBV5-4 and TRBJ1-6; possibly TRBD1 for D (6 bases). CDR3 length: 16 residues. The germline CDR1 and CDR2 sequences are SGHNT and YYREEE (reference sequence). Here the CDR3 reads CASSLGGGGRNSPLHF. The CDR3 DNA follows: TGTGCCAGCAGTTTGGGGGGCGGTGGACGGAATTCACCCCTCCACTTT.

J is TRBJ1-2 and V is TRBV27, with D tentatively TRBD1 (5 bases). Trimming took 6 bases from V and 4 from J, leaving 15 bases between them. The CDR3 consists of 14 residues. Germline V gives CDR1 MNHEY, CDR2 SMNVEV (reference sequence). The DNA for the CDR3 is TGTGCCAGCAGCCCTACGGGGGGTCGCTATGGCTACACCTTC. It encodes CASSPTGGRYGYTF.

The chain is built from TRBV5-1 and TRBJ1-4; 8 nucleotides line up with TRBD1. J gave up 2 bases and V 1 base, and 7 bases lay outside the gene matches. Germline CDR1 SGHRS, CDR2 YFSETQ. The CDR3 covers 17 residues. The CDR3 is CASSLHSRDRTNEKLFF. CDR3 sequence (DNA): TGCGCCAGCAGCTTGCATTCTCGGGACAGGACTAATGAAAAACTGTTTTTT.

The chain joins TRBV6-1 to TRBJ1-3, with TRBD1 as a possible D gene (5 bases). Germline V gene sequence: CDR1 MNHNS, CDR2 SASEGT. The CDR3 runs 16 residues. V shed 2 bases and J shed 3 bases, with 14 bases lying between them. The chain's CDR3 is CASSEFLGRDGNTIYF. The CDR3 DNA reads as TGTGCCAGCAGTGAATTCTTGGGCAGGGATGGAAACACCATATATTTT.

V and J are TRBV9 and TRBJ1-5; D is uncertain. Germline V CDR1 and CDR2: SGDLS, YYNGEE. This CDR3 has 14 residues. V lost 0 bases and J 6 bases, leaving 10 bases between the germline ends. The CDR3 spells CASSVGSGLQPQHF. In DNA form, the CDR3 reads TGTGCCAGCAGCGTAGGATCGGGTCTTCAGCCCCAGCATTTT. Complete variable domain (other parts from reference TRBV9 and TRBJ1-5): DSGVTQTPKHLITATGQRVTLRCSPRSGDLSVYWYQQSLDQGLQFLIQYYNGEERAKGNILERFSAQQFPDLHSELNLSSLELGDSALYFCASSVGSGLQPQHFGDGTRLSIL.

The V call is TRBV29-1, the J call TRBJ2-5, with 9 bases matching TRBD1. TRBJ2-7 explains the end of the DNA better; the J call may be wrong. Per germline, CDR1 SQVTM and CDR2 ANQGSEA. The CDR3 is 16 residues long. The CDR3 here is CSVELPTGQGSYEQYF. CDR3 nucleotide sequence: TGCAGCGTTGAACTTCCGACGGGACAGGGTTCCTACGAGCAGTACTTC.

The V gene is TRBV19, the J gene TRBJ2-7, with D perhaps matching TRBD1 (6 bases). This CDR3 spans 14 amino acids. Germline V CDR1 and CDR2: LNHDA, SQIVND (reference sequence). The V and J ends lost 8 bases and 0 bases respectively, with 14 bases between them. The CDR3 coding sequence is TGTGCCAGTTCCACAGGGCCCCACTCCTACGAGCAGTACTTC. Translation: CASSTGPHSYEQYF.

The rearrangement uses TRBV9 and TRBJ2-3, with 9 bases matching TRBD1. Germline V CDR1 and CDR2: SGDLS, YYNGEE. V was clipped by 4 bases and J by 5 bases; unmatched bases: 11. The CDR3 covers 16 residues. The CDR3 DNA follows: TGTGCCAGCAGCTCAAACAGCGGACAGGGGAAAGATACGCAGTATTTT. It codes for CASSSNSGQGKDTQYF.

About this clone itself: This sample also contains other DNA sequences that code for the same CDR3. This sequence joins TRBV2 and TRBJ1-2; 9 bases agree with TRBD1. CDR3 size: 12 residues. Unmatched junction bases numbered 8, after V lost 10 bases and J lost 8 bases. The germline CDR1 and CDR2 sequences are SNHLY and FYNNEI. The CDR3: CANWDRAGGYTF. The CDR3 DNA reads TGTGCCAATTGGGACAGGGCCGGGGGCTACACCTTC.

The genes are TRBV19 and TRBJ1-3; D possibly corresponds to TRBD1 (5 bases). The germline V gene has CDR1 LNHDA and CDR2 SQIVND (reference sequence). V lost 5 bases, J lost 0 bases, and 14 bases lay in between. The CDR3 is 16 amino acids. For the CDR3, the DNA is TGTGCCAGTAGTCTCCGACACGGGGGCTCTGGAAACACCATATATTTT. Protein sequence: CASSLRHGGSGNTIYF.

The V gene is TRBV30, the J gene TRBJ2-1, with D perhaps matching TRBD2 (6 bases). Trimming took 7 bases from V and 0 from J, leaving 13 bases between them. The CDR3 contains 14 residues. From germline, CDR1 is GTSNPN and CDR2 SVGIG (reference sequence). The CDR3 DNA reads TGTGCCTTGAACGCGGGGAGCTCCTACAATGAGCAGTTCTTC. Its protein product is CALNAGSSYNEQFF.

V is TRBV7-2 and J is TRBJ2-5; 7 bases match TRBD2. This CDR3 spans 15 amino acids. V lost 5 bases and J lost 11; bases outside the gene matches: 17. Germline V gene sequence: CDR1 SGHTA, CDR2 FQGNSA. The CDR3 spells CASSPGERRAGEQYF. For the CDR3, the DNA is TGTGCCAGCAGCCCCGGGGAGCGGAGGGCGGGGGAGCAGTACTTC. Looking up the rest from reference TRBV7-2 and TRBJ2-5 gives the full variable domain: GAGVSQSPSNKVTEKGKDVELRCDPISGHTALYWYRQSLGQGLEFLIYFQGNSAPDKSGLPSDRFSAERTGGSVSTLTIQRTQQEDSAVYLCASSPGERRAGEQYFGPGTRLLVL.

The CDR3 region is CASSLGLAGGLNEQFF. The CDR3 bases are TGTGCCAGCAGCTTAGGGTTAGCGGGAGGACTCAATGAGCAGTTCTTC. The rearrangement uses TRBV11-2 and TRBJ2-1; 10 bases are a match to TRBD2. After removal of 1 base from V and 6 bases from J, the junction contained 6 bases not matched to a gene. The germline gives CDR1 SGHAT, CDR2 FQNNGV. The CDR3 runs 16 residues.

The chain links TRBV5-1 to TRBJ2-2; 9 bases are a match to TRBD2. Losses at the gene ends were 5 bases for V and 6 bases for J; bases not matched to a gene: 5. The CDR3 has 14 amino acids. Looked up from germline, CDR1 is SGHRS and CDR2 is YFSETQ. As DNA, the CDR3 is TGCGCCAGCAGTCTGACTAGCGGCCCCGGGGAGCTGTTTTTT. Amino acids: CASSLTSGPGELFF.

This chain links TRBV6-6 with TRBJ2-7; D is ambiguous. Germline V lookup: CDR1 MNHNY, CDR2 SVGAGI (reference sequence). This CDR3 is 11 amino acids long. Trimming pared 10 bases from V and 4 bases from J, leaving 11 bases between. The DNA of the CDR3 is TGTGCCACCTCCACCACTTACGAGCAGTACTTC. Translation gives CATSTTYEQYF.

V usage is TRBV19 and J usage is TRBJ1-2; maybe TRBD1 (5 bases). V dropped 7 bases and J dropped 4 bases, with 16 bases sitting between them. CDR3 length: 14 residues. Germline CDR1 and CDR2: LNHDA and SQIVND (reference sequence). For the CDR3, the DNA is TGTGCCAGTACCGCTGGGGCGGGACGCTATGGCTACACCTTC. Translation gives CASTAGAGRYGYTF.

The genes are TRBV7-3 and TRBJ1-1, with D uncertain. The CDR3 covers 13 residues. The V and J ends lost 4 bases and 7 bases respectively, with 13 bases between them. Germline V CDR1 and CDR2: SGHTA, FQGTGA. In nucleotides, the CDR3 is TGTGCCAGCAGCTCATCCGGGTCCTTTGAAGCTTTCTTT. As protein: CASSSSGSFEAFF.

Remarks on this clone: A junction boundary mismatches the germline segment, possibly from a read error. The chain is built from TRBV6-1 and TRBJ2-5; a weak D match, TRBD1 (5 bases). CDR3 length: 14 residues. Per the germline V gene, CDR1 is MNHNS and CDR2 is SASEGT. This CDR3 reads CVSSDWAGSETQYF. CDR3 nucleotide sequence: TGTGTCAGCAGTGACTGGGCAGGGTCAGAGACCCAGTACTTC.

The chain recombines TRBV29-1 with TRBJ2-7, with TRBD1 as a possible D gene (5 bases). This CDR3 region has 11 residues. CDR1 is SQVTM and CDR2 is ANQGSEA in the germline V gene. Trimming stripped 5 bases from V and 4 bases from J, with 9 bases between. The CDR3 nucleotides are TGCAGCGTTCGACAGTTATACGAGCAGTACTTC. Translation gives CSVRQLYEQYF.

The J gene is TRBJ1-1, the V gene TRBV4-1; D not resolved. Germline-derived CDR1 and CDR2 are MGHRA and YSYEKL. Trimming shortened V by 2 bases and J by 0 bases, and 13 bases separated the two germline ends. CDR3 length equals 16 residues. The CDR3: CASSQSTIALNTEAFF. In DNA form, the CDR3 reads TGCGCCAGCAGCCAATCAACCATAGCCTTGAACACTGAAGCTTTCTTT.

V and J are TRBV18 and TRBJ1-1, with a tentative D call TRBD1 (5 bases). Germline CDR1 is KGHSH and CDR2 is LQKENI. The V end was cut by 5 bases, the J end by 5 bases, with 12 bases between. CDR3 size: 13 residues. The CDR3 coding sequence is TGTGCCAGCTCAGGGGGGGTGGTGACTGAAGCTTTCTTT. Translated, it gives CASSGGVVTEAFF.

J is TRBJ1-5 and V is TRBV10-2; D might be TRBD1 (6 bases). Between the trimmed V and J ends, which lost 6 bases and 6 bases, there was a span of 12 bases. Per germline, CDR1 WSHSY and CDR2 SAAADI. This CDR3 spans 13 amino acids. The CDR3 DNA is TGCGCCAGCAGCTCCAACAGGGTTCAGCCCCAGCATTTT. Encoded protein: CASSSNRVQPQHF.

For the CDR3, the DNA is TGTGCCAGCAGCGGTCCGGCGGATCCTTCCTACGAGCAGTACTTC. This translates into CASSGPADPSYEQYF. This chain connects TRBV9 to TRBJ2-7; no firm D call. The CDR3 length is 15 residues. Between the trimmed V and J ends, which lost 3 bases and 1 base, there was a span of 14 bases. The germline V gene has CDR1 SGDLS and CDR2 YYNGEE.

V and J are TRBV4-2 and TRBJ2-7; 7 bases line up with TRBD2. This CDR3 is built from 12 residues. Unmatched junction bases numbered 5, after V lost 5 bases and J lost 7 bases. The germline CDR1 and CDR2 sequences are LGHNA and YNFKEQ. CDR3 loop: CASSAGAREQYF. Here the CDR3 DNA reads TGTGCCAGCAGCGCGGGAGCGAGGGAGCAGTACTTC.

The chain is built from TRBV6-1 and TRBJ2-1; 11 nucleotides agree with TRBD2. V shed 4 bases and J 2 bases; nucleotides not matched to a gene: 1. The CDR3 totals 15 residues. Per germline, CDR1 MNHNS and CDR2 SASEGT. This CDR3 is CASSATSGAYNEQFF. The CDR3 nucleotides are TGTGCCAGCAGTGCGACTAGCGGGGCCTACAATGAGCAGTTCTTC.

A word on this clone: The junction differs from germline at one of its ends, possibly a read error. The chain combines TRBV7-7 with TRBJ2-2; 7 bases are a match to TRBD2. CDR1 and CDR2 (germline): SSHAT, FNYEAQ (reference sequence). The CDR3 is 14 residues long. The CDR3 reads CASSPQRGSGELFF. CDR3 DNA sequence: TGTGCTAGCAGCCCTCAGCGGGGAAGCGGGGAGCTGTTTTTT.

This chain connects TRBV6-5 to TRBJ2-7; 7 positions agree with TRBD1. J gave up 4 bases and V 7 bases, and 10 bases lay outside the gene matches. Germline V lookup: CDR1 MNHEY, CDR2 SVGAGI. The CDR3 loop spans 14 amino acids. The CDR3 sequence is CASIDREGPYEQYF. The CDR3 DNA is TGTGCCAGCATCGACAGGGAAGGCCCATACGAGCAGTACTTC.

The CDR3 sequence: CASSANRATTEAFF. CDR3 in DNA: TGTGCCAGCAGTGCCAACAGGGCGACTACTGAAGCTTTCTTT. V and J are TRBV6-1 and TRBJ1-1; perhaps TRBD1 as D (6 bases). The CDR3 is 14 residues long. Germline lookup yields CDR1 MNHNS and CDR2 SASEGT. V gave up 4 bases and J gave up 5 bases, with 14 bases separating them.

DNA of the CDR3: TGTGCCAGCAGTCCCCTAGCGGGAGCCCGCTACGAGCAGTACTTC. Translating it yields CASSPLAGARYEQYF. V and J are TRBV27 and TRBJ2-7; 10 bases match TRBD2. The CDR3 is 15 amino acids. Germline V gene lookup returns CDR1 MNHEY and CDR2 SMNVEV (reference sequence). The V gene end was trimmed by 5 bases and the J gene end by 3 bases; junction bases not matched to a gene: 7.